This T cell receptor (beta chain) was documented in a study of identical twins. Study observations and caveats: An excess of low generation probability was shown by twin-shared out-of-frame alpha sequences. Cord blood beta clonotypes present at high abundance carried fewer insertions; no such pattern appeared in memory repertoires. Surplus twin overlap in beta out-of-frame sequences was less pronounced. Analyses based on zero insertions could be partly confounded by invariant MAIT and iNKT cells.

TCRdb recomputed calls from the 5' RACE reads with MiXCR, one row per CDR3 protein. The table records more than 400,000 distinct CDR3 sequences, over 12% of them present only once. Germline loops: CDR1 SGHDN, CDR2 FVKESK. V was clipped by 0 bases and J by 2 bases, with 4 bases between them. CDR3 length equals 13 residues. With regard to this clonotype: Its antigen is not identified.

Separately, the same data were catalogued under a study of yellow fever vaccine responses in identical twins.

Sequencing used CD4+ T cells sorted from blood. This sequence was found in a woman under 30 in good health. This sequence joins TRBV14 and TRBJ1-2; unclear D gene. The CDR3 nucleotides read TGTGCCAGCAGCCAAGACTTGAACTATGGCTACACCTTC. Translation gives CASSQDLNYGYTF. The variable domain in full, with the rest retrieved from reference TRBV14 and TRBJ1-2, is EAGVTQFPSHSVIEKGQTVTLRCDPISGHDNLYWYRRVMGKEIKFLLHFVKESKQDESGMPNNRFLAERTGGTYSTLKVQPAELEDSGVYFCASSQDLNYGYTFGSGTRLTVV.